Sequencing of this T cell receptor (beta chain) was carried out in a study of identifying expanded T cells in peripheral blood. Healthy donors had no documented immune events, such as infections, while sampled. In the case of this clone: Its specificity is not known.

V was shortened by 2 bases and J by 10 bases, with 9 bases between the two germline ends. The CDR3 loop spans 12 amino acids. Germline assignment: CDR1 LNHDA and CDR2 SQIVND (reference sequence). Method: immunoSEQ multiplex PCR; TCRdb's copy keeps in-frame clones and lacks some. The repertoire holds 80,000 to 95,000 clones, with about nine tenths as singletons. Study-wide findings and caveats: Variance in clone template counts between approximately 2-week samples significantly increased with total template count across all healthy donors. Differentially abundant clones: 0.95 to 1.5 between replicates, 16.4 at 2 to 3 weeks, less than 25 at four.

Sequencing was carried out using blood. The V call is TRBV19, the J call TRBJ2-1, with a tentative D call TRBD2 (6 bases). The receptor comes from a person between 18 and 75 years old in good health. CDR3 sequence (DNA): TGTGCCAGTAGTATAAGTGCGGGGGAGCAGTTCTTC. Its protein product is CASSISAGEQFF.